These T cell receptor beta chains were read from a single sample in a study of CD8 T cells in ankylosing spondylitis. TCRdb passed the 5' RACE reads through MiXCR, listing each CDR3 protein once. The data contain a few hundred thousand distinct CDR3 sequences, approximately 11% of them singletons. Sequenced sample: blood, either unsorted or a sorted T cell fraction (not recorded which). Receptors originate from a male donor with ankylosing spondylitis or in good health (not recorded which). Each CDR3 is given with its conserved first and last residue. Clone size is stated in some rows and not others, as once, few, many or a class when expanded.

cdr3_aa: CASSLASGVEQYF
clone_size: many
j_call: TRBJ2-7
v_call: TRBV5-1

cdr3_aa: CASSPPGIAGYATDTQYF
clone_size: -
j_call: TRBJ2-3
v_call: TRBV5-1

cdr3_aa: CASSWTTGGADTQYF
clone_size: many
j_call: TRBJ2-3
v_call: TRBV7-2

cdr3_aa: CASSFGTGGASTEAFF
clone_size: many
j_call: TRBJ1-1
v_call: TRBV5-1

cdr3_aa: CASRYSGEYNEQFF
clone_size: -
j_call: TRBJ2-1
v_call: TRBV5-1

cdr3_aa: CASSQGGKEQFF
clone_size: -
j_call: TRBJ2-1
v_call: TRBV16

cdr3_aa: CASGRASYEQYF
clone_size: -
j_call: TRBJ2-7
v_call: TRBV2

cdr3_aa: CATSRRQGSETQYF
clone_size: many
j_call: TRBJ2-5
v_call: TRBV15

cdr3_aa: CASSRIGNDNNEQFF
clone_size: many
j_call: TRBJ2-1
v_call: TRBV28

cdr3_aa: CASSLPGTSGRVVGELFF
clone_size: many
j_call: TRBJ2-2
v_call: TRBV28

cdr3_aa: CASSQVGGAVNFEETQYF
clone_size: -
j_call: TRBJ2-5
v_call: TRBV3-1

cdr3_aa: CSARDRAVVRDTQYF
clone_size: many
j_call: TRBJ2-3
v_call: TRBV20-1

cdr3_aa: CSATDPTGRARYNEQFF
clone_size: many
j_call: TRBJ2-1
v_call: TRBV20-1

cdr3_aa: CSARARLADNEQFF
clone_size: many
j_call: TRBJ2-1
v_call: TRBV20-1

cdr3_aa: CSAPFSIGNTIYF
clone_size: many
j_call: TRBJ1-3
v_call: TRBV20-1

cdr3_aa: CASSRTPGTAYGYTF
clone_size: few
j_call: TRBJ1-2
v_call: TRBV7-9

cdr3_aa: CASSPAGRTPYEQYF
clone_size: many
j_call: TRBJ2-7
v_call: TRBV27

cdr3_aa: CASSGPSLVQFRHF
clone_size: few
j_call: TRBJ1-5
v_call: TRBV28

cdr3_aa: CASSPGTVSHEQYF
clone_size: -
j_call: TRBJ2-7
v_call: TRBV27

cdr3_aa: CASSPSATQGAYNEQYF
clone_size: many
j_call: TRBJ2-7
v_call: TRBV7-3

cdr3_aa: CATRKGPGGATNEQYF
clone_size: many
j_call: TRBJ2-7
v_call: TRBV25-1

cdr3_aa: CSVVGGSGNTEAFF
clone_size: many
j_call: TRBJ1-1
v_call: TRBV29-1

cdr3_aa: CASSLSAGGRSGELFF
clone_size: -
j_call: TRBJ2-2
v_call: TRBV27

cdr3_aa: CASGSGLVDTEAFF
clone_size: many
j_call: TRBJ1-1
v_call: TRBV6-5

cdr3_aa: CASSQDQRVSTKGIPEAFF
clone_size: many
j_call: TRBJ1-1
v_call: TRBV4-1

cdr3_aa: CSAWGASYNEQFF
clone_size: many
j_call: TRBJ2-1
v_call: TRBV29-1

cdr3_aa: CASSLGGNTYEQYF
clone_size: many
j_call: TRBJ2-7
v_call: TRBV5-1

cdr3_aa: CASSLGQGFSGANVLTF
clone_size: many
j_call: TRBJ2-6
v_call: TRBV5-1

cdr3_aa: CASSLTGGDWTEAFF
clone_size: many
j_call: TRBJ1-1
v_call: TRBV5-1

cdr3_aa: CAISESWQGFYNEQFF
clone_size: many
j_call: TRBJ2-1
v_call: TRBV10-3

cdr3_aa: CSARIAGADYNEQFF
clone_size: -
j_call: TRBJ2-1
v_call: TRBV20-1

cdr3_aa: CASPGGIVDTQYF
clone_size: many
j_call: TRBJ2-3
v_call: TRBV7-2

cdr3_aa: CASSFESRTDTQYF
clone_size: many
j_call: TRBJ2-3
v_call: TRBV5-1

cdr3_aa: CASRFRDRDSYEQYF
clone_size: many
j_call: TRBJ2-7
v_call: TRBV5-1

cdr3_aa: CATITRGAGANVLTF
clone_size: many
j_call: TRBJ2-6
v_call: TRBV10-2

cdr3_aa: CASSQEWMAAYNEQFF
clone_size: many
j_call: TRBJ2-1
v_call: TRBV3-1

cdr3_aa: CASSQPLAGGEQYF
clone_size: many
j_call: TRBJ2-7
v_call: TRBV4-2

cdr3_aa: CASRLSGNEQFF
clone_size: many
j_call: TRBJ2-1
v_call: TRBV7-2